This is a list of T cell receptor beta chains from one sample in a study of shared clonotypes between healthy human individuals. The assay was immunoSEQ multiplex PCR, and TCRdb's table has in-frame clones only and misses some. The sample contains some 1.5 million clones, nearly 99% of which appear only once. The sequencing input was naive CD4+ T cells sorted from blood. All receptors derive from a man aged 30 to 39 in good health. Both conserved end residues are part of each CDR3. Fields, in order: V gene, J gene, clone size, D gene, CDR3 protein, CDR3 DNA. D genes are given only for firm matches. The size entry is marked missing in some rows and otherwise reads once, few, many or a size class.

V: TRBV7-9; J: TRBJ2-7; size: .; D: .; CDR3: CASSLTTSWGYEQYF; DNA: TGTGCCAGCAGCTTAACGACTAGTTGGGGGTACGAGCAGTACTTC
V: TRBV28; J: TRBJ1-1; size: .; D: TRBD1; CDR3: CASSFGTGGLTEAFF; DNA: TGTGCCAGCAGTTTTGGGACAGGGGGCCTCACTGAAGCTTTCTTT
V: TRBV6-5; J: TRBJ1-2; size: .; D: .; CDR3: CASSYNDLDYGYTF; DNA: TGTGCCAGCAGTTATAATGACCTCGACTATGGCTACACCTTC
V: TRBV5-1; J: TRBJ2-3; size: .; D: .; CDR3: CASSLGGLTTDTQYF; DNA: TGCGCCAGCAGCTTGGGGGGTCTCACCACAGATACGCAGTATTTT
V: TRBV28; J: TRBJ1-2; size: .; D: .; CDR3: CASSSRDYGYTF; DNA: TGTGCCAGCAGTTCCCGGGATTATGGCTACACCTTC
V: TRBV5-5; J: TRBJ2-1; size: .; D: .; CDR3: CASSWTDTPSYNEQFF; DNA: TGTGCCAGCAGCTGGACCGACACTCCCTCCTACAATGAGCAGTTCTTC
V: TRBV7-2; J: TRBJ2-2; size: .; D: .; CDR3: CASSPTFENTGELFF; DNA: TGTGCCAGCAGCCCAACCTTCGAGAACACCGGGGAGCTGTTTTTT
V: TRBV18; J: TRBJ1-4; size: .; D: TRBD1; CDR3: CASSPNAGQGARNEKLFF; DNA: TGTGCCAGCTCACCAAACGCCGGACAGGGGGCCCGCAATGAAAAACTGTTTTTT
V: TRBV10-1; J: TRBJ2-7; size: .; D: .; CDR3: CASAENIYEQYF; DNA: TGCGCCAGCGCGGAGAATATCTACGAGCAGTACTTC
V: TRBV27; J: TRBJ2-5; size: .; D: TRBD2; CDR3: CASSPRHSPSGRIQETQYF; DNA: TGTGCCAGCAGTCCCCGCCATTCCCCTAGCGGGAGGATCCAAGAGACCCAGTACTTC
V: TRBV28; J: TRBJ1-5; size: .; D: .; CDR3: CASSPGTSNQPQHF; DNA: TGTGCCAGCAGTCCCGGGACAAGCAATCAGCCCCAGCATTTT
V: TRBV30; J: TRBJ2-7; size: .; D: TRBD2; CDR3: CAWSRYASGRSTRYEQYF; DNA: TGTGCCTGGAGTCGTTATGCTAGCGGGAGATCCACGAGATACGAGCAGTACTTC
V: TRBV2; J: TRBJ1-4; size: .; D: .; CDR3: CASSRRSNEKLFF; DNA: TGTGCCAGCAGTCGCCGATCTAATGAAAAACTGTTTTTT
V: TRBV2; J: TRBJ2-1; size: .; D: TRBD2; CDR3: CASTARLAGVNEQFF; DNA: TGTGCCAGCACCGCTCGGCTAGCGGGAGTGAATGAGCAGTTCTTC
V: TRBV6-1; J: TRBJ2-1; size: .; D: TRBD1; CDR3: CASSDDGQAINEQFF; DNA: TGTGCCAGCAGTGACGACGGACAGGCGATCAATGAGCAGTTCTTC
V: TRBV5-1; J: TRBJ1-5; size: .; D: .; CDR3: CASSPDGTNQPQHF; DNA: TGCGCCAGCAGCCCCGACGGAACCAATCAGCCCCAGCATTTT
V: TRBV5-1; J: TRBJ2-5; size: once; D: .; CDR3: CASSVGDQETQYF; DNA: TGCGCCAGCAGCGTGGGAGATCAAGAGACCCAGTACTTC
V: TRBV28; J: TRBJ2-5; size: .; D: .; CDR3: CASMVSPSQETQYF; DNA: TGTGCCAGCATGGTCAGCCCATCCCAAGAGACCCAGTACTTC
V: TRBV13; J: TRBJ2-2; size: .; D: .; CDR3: CASSFLGGNTGELFF; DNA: TGTGCCAGCAGCTTTCTCGGCGGGAACACCGGGGAGCTGTTTTTT
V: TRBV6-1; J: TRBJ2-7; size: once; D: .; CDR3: CASSEQGTYEQYF; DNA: TGTGCCAGCAGTGAACAGGGCACCTACGAGCAGTACTTC
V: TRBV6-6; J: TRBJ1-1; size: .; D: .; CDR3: CASTLASGGNTEAFF; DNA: TGTGCCAGCACCTTGGCATCGGGGGGGAACACTGAAGCTTTCTTT
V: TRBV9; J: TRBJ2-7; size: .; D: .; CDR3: CASSVGTDPYEQYF; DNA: TGTGCCAGCAGCGTAGGGACAGACCCATACGAGCAGTACTTC
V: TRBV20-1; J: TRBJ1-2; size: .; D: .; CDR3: CSATRTGGYTF; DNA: TGCAGTGCTACGCGTACTGGTGGCTACACCTTC
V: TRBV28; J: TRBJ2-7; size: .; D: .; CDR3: CASSASGTINYEQYF; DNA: TGTGCCAGCAGTGCTTCCGGGACAATCAACTACGAGCAGTACTTC
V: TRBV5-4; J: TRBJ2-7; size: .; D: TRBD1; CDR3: CASSARDRGPYEQYF; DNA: TGTGCCAGCAGTGCCCGGGACAGGGGACCCTACGAGCAGTACTTC
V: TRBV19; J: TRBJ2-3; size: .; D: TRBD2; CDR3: CASSKGVSSGRDTDTQYF; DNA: TGTGCCAGTAGTAAAGGGGTGTCTAGCGGGAGGGACACAGATACGCAGTATTTT
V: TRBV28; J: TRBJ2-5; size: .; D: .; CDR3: CASNNPGPWGETQYF; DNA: TGTGCCAGCAACAATCCCGGGCCGTGGGGGGAGACCCAGTACTTC
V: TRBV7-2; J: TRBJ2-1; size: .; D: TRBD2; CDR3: CASSYPLAGGQFF; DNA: TGTGCCAGCAGCTACCCCCTGGCGGGAGGGCAGTTCTTC
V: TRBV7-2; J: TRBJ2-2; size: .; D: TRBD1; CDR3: CASSLSGTVNTGELFF; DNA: TGTGCCAGCAGCTTAAGTGGGACAGTTAACACCGGGGAGCTGTTTTTT
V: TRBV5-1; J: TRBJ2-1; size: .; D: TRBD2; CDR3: CASSSGGVGDEQFF; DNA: TGCGCCAGCAGCTCGGGAGGGGTGGGAGATGAGCAGTTCTTC
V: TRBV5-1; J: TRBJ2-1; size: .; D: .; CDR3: CASSFPGNEQFF; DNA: TGCGCCAGCAGCTTCCCAGGCAATGAGCAGTTCTTC
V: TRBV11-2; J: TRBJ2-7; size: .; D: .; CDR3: CASSLSQGSYEQYF; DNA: TGTGCCAGCAGCTTATCGCAGGGGTCCTACGAGCAGTACTTC
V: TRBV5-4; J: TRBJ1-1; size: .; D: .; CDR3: CASSQGPMNTEAFF; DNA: TGTGCCAGCAGCCAGGGACCTATGAACACTGAAGCTTTCTTT
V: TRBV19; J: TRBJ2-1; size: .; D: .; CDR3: CASSGDWTYNEQFF; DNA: TGTGCCAGTAGTGGGGACTGGACCTACAATGAGCAGTTCTTC
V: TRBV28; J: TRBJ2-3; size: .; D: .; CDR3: CASSPSPSLVTQYF; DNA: TGTGCCAGCAGTCCCTCCCCCAGCTTGGTTACGCAGTATTTT
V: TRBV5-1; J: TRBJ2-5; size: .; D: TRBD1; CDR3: CASSLGQGAAETQYF; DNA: TGCGCCAGCAGCTTGGGACAGGGGGCTGCAGAGACCCAGTACTTC